The TCR beta chain under discussion was sequenced for a study of shared clonotypes between healthy human individuals. V lost 5 bases to trimming and J lost 7 bases; unmatched junction nucleotides: 6. Germline CDR1 reads MNHEY; CDR2 reads SVGAGI. The CDR3 consists of 13 residues. Comments on this clone: The antigen is unknown.

Unsorted PBMC replicate PCRs drew on about 0.3 ug DNA, representing some 30,000 T cell genomes. TCRdb's copy holds only in-frame clones and misses some; the assay was immunoSEQ multiplex PCR. The sample includes approximately 460,000 clones, approximately 71% of them seen just once. Findings and caveats of the study: Clonotype sharing among donors was expected to depend on sequencing depth.

This chain joins TRBV6-5 and TRBJ1-2; 8 bases are a match to TRBD1. The sequence was collected from a woman aged 40 to 50 in good health. Some clones in this sample may be carry-over from other donors' samples. The sample comprised PBMCs. CDR3 amino acids: CASSQGQEAGYTF. CDR3 coding DNA: TGTGCCAGCAGTCAGGGACAGGAGGCTGGCTACACCTTC.